Shown below are 22 T cell receptor beta chains from a single sample sequenced in a study of T cell changes during pregnancy in multiple sclerosis. The table came from immunoSEQ multiplex PCR; TCRdb's copy has only in-frame clones and leaves some out. The sample carries tens of thousands of clones, about nine tenths recorded once. The source was CD4+ T cells from peripheral blood mononuclear cells, collected after pregnancy. The origin of the receptors is a female donor with multiple sclerosis, enrolled in a pregnancy study.

The rearrangement joins TRBV4-1 to TRBJ1-5; 8 positions agree with TRBD1. With V trimmed by 0 bases and J by 1 base, 5 bases remained unmatched. Germline CDR1 is MGHRA and CDR2 is YSYEKL. The CDR3 is 17 residues long. CDR3 sequence: CASSQERTGTSNQPQHF. CDR3 in DNA: TGCGCCAGCAGCCAAGAAAGGACAGGGACCAGCAATCAGCCCCAGCATTTT.

The rearrangement joins TRBV10-3 to TRBJ2-7, with TRBD2 identical over 7 bases. The V gene end was trimmed by 6 bases and the J gene end by 6 bases; junction bases not matched to a gene: 11. In germline, CDR1 is ENHRY, CDR2 SYGVKD. The CDR3 is made up of 14 amino acids. Written as DNA, the CDR3 is TGTGCCATCAGGCCCCGGGGGTCGGGAGGCGAGCAGTACTTC. As protein: CAIRPRGSGGEQYF.

This chain links TRBV18 with TRBJ1-5; no definite D call. The germline gives CDR1 KGHSH, CDR2 LQKENI. This CDR3 is built from 15 residues. Trimming stripped 2 bases from V and 3 bases from J, with 11 bases between. CDR3 coding DNA: TGTGCCAGCTCACCAAGTATAGCTCTCAATCAGCCCCAGCATTTT. Translating it yields CASSPSIALNQPQHF.

The V gene is TRBV5-4, the J gene TRBJ2-7; TRBD2 matches at 9 bases. The trim removed 4 bases at V and 2 bases at J, leaving 4 bases unmatched. CDR3 size: 14 residues. Germline V gives CDR1 SGHNT, CDR2 YYREEE (reference sequence). The CDR3 DNA is TGTGCCAGCAGCGGAAAGCGGGGGGCCTACGAGCAGTACTTC. It codes for CASSGKRGAYEQYF.

The gene calls are TRBV27 and TRBJ1-2; 7 bases line up with TRBD1. The CDR3 runs to 13 residues. Germline V gives CDR1 MNHEY, CDR2 SMNVEV (reference sequence). Losses at the gene ends were 6 bases for V and 8 bases for J; bases not matched to a gene: 9. CDR3 in amino acids: CASRGLGGGGYTF. CDR3 nucleotide sequence: TGTGCCAGCAGGGGTTTAGGGGGCGGGGGCTACACCTTC.

Points on this clone: No conserved phenylalanine or tryptophan is present at the end of the CDR3, so a read error is the likely explanation. No DNA is shown, since the ends of the CDR3 on it are uncertain; the CDR3 is the one TCRdb lists. The chain recombines TRBV5-4 with TRBJ2-7; TRBD2, the D gene given by the table, was not confirmed from the DNA. Termini included, the CDR3 measures 15 amino acids. Germline V lookup: CDR1 SGHNT, CDR2 YYREEE (reference sequence). Here the CDR3 reads CASSLTISGARVSVI.

In this sample, this clone turned up once. V gene TRBV18 combines with J gene TRBJ2-3; TRBD2 matches at 10 bases. This CDR3 contains 13 residues. Germline CDR1 KGHSH, CDR2 LQKENI. Losses at the gene ends were 8 bases for V and 1 base for J; bases not matched to a gene: 0. In nucleotides, the CDR3 is TGTGCCAGCAGCGGGGGGGGCACAGATACGCAGTATTTT. Its protein is CASSGGGTDTQYF.

This clone has a single count. This chain connects TRBV16 to TRBJ2-7, with D perhaps matching TRBD1 (5 bases). The CDR3 consists of 15 residues. In germline, CDR1 is KGHSY, CDR2 FQNENV. Trimming removed 5 bases at V and 3 bases at J, with 17 bases between. CDR3 sequence reads: CASSNEGRADYEQYF. The CDR3 coding sequence is TGTGCCAGCAGCAACGAAGGCAGGGCGGACTACGAGCAGTACTTC.

This clone showed up just once. The J gene is TRBJ1-2, the V gene TRBV25-1, with 10 bases aligning to TRBD1. The CDR3 sequence is 13 residues long. Trimming removed 4 bases from V and 8 bases from J; junction bases left unmatched: 4. Germline loops: CDR1 MGHDK, CDR2 SYGVNS. Written as DNA, the CDR3 is TGTGCCAGCAGTGTGACAGGGGGCTTGGGCTACACCTTC. It specifies CASSVTGGLGYTF.

CDR3 in DNA: TGTGCCAGCAGCTCCCAATGGGGGGGGCCTACTGGCTACACCTTC. Residues: CASSSQWGGPTGYTF. The chain links TRBV7-2 to TRBJ1-2; D might be TRBD1 (6 bases). The germline CDR1 and CDR2 sequences are SGHTA and FQGNSA. The CDR3 has 15 residues. Deletions cut 4 bases from V and 7 bases from J, with 19 bases between.

The V gene is TRBV27, the J gene TRBJ2-7, with D possibly TRBD1 on 6 matching bases. This CDR3 has 14 amino acids. Between the trimmed V and J ends, which lost 3 bases and 2 bases, there was a span of 11 bases. Germline values: CDR1 MNHEY, CDR2 SMNVEV (reference sequence). The CDR3 here is CASSLTGTTYEQYF. In DNA form, the CDR3 reads TGTGCCAGCAGTTTGACAGGTACGACCTACGAGCAGTACTTC.

The rearrangement uses TRBV7-9 and TRBJ2-7; the match to TRBD1 covers 8 bases. V was clipped by 5 bases and J by 12 bases; unmatched bases: 15. Germline assignment: CDR1 SEHNR and CDR2 FQNEAQ (reference sequence). The CDR3 sequence is 14 residues long. The CDR3 reads CASSRGQGLIVVYF. CDR3 DNA sequence: TGTGCCAGCAGCCGTGGACAGGGCCTGATTGTGGTGTACTTC.

CDR3 loop: CASSTGSGVYQETQYF. The CDR3 coding sequence is TGTGCCAGCAGCACTGGGAGTGGGGTATACCAAGAGACCCAGTACTTC. This chain joins TRBV9 and TRBJ2-5; TRBD2 is a possible D gene (5 bases). Trimming removed 4 bases from V and 0 bases from J, with 16 bases in between. The CDR3 runs 16 residues. CDR1 is SGDLS, CDR2 YYNGEE, per germline.

The chain links TRBV7-2 to TRBJ2-7; TRBD1 matches 9 bases. This CDR3 is 14 amino acids long. Germline-derived CDR1 and CDR2 are SGHTA and FQGNSA. V lost 5 bases, J lost 2 bases, and 4 bases stayed unmatched. CDR3 loop: CASSQTGGPYEQYF. DNA of the CDR3: TGTGCCAGCAGCCAGACAGGGGGGCCCTACGAGCAGTACTTC.

This chain uses TRBV7-9 with TRBJ2-3; TRBD1 agrees at 7 bases. CDR1 and CDR2 from the germline V gene are SEHNR and FQNEAQ (reference sequence). Losses at the gene ends were 5 bases for V and 4 bases for J; bases not matched to a gene: 18. The CDR3 contains 18 residues. CDR3 nucleotide sequence: TGTGCCAGCAGCACCGAGACAGGGAGAATATCGAGGGCAGATACGCAGTATTTT. This gives the protein CASSTETGRISRADTQYF.

The chain's CDR3 is CASSVGGPLNTEAFF. The CDR3 DNA is TGTGCCAGCAGCGTAGGCGGGCCTCTGAACACTGAAGCTTTCTTT. The J gene is TRBJ1-1, the V gene TRBV9; no clear D. The CDR3 is made up of 15 amino acids. V was clipped by 0 bases and J by 0 bases, with 9 bases between them. CDR1 and CDR2 (germline): SGDLS, YYNGEE.

The CDR3 protein is CASSPDRGRGGELFF. CDR3 DNA: TGTGCCAGCAGTCCCGACAGGGGGAGAGGCGGGGAGCTGTTTTTT. The rearrangement links TRBV7-2 to TRBJ2-2; 9 positions match TRBD1. V shed 6 bases and J 7 bases; nucleotides not matched to a gene: 9. This CDR3 contains 15 residues. From germline, CDR1 is SGHTA and CDR2 FQGNSA.

The chain joins TRBV4-3 to TRBJ1-1, with D possibly TRBD1 on 6 matching bases. Germline assignment: CDR1 LGHNA and CDR2 YSLEER. The CDR3 length is 18 residues. Trimming stripped 5 bases from V and 5 bases from J, with 27 bases between. CDR3 protein: CASSEKWLARGMRTEAFF. CDR3 DNA: TGCGCCAGCAGCGAAAAGTGGTTGGCGAGGGGGATGAGGACTGAAGCTTTCTTT.

The chain has TRBV19 and TRBJ1-2; perhaps TRBD1 as D (6 bases). Trimming took 3 bases from V and 5 from J, leaving 10 bases between them. CDR1 LNHDA and CDR2 SQIVND come from the germline V gene (reference sequence). This CDR3 has 13 amino acids. The CDR3 is CASSIQGQYGYTF. The CDR3 DNA reads as TGTGCCAGTAGTATTCAGGGGCAGTATGGCTACACCTTC.

In this sample, this clone turned up once. The chain links TRBV9 to TRBJ2-1; D is undetermined. V gave up 0 bases and J gave up 4 bases, with 11 bases separating them. This CDR3 has 15 residues. Germline V lookup: CDR1 SGDLS, CDR2 YYNGEE. In DNA, the CDR3 is TGTGCCAGCAGCGTAGATTCCCTAGGATACAATGAGCAGTTCTTC. It codes for CASSVDSLGYNEQFF.

The CDR3 DNA follows: TGTGCCTGCCAAAGGGGAGAGACCCAGTACTTC. Amino acid sequence: CACQRGETQYF. J is TRBJ2-5 and V is TRBV19; a possible D gene is TRBD1 (5 bases). CDR3 size: 11 residues. The germline V gene encodes CDR1 LNHDA and CDR2 SQIVND (reference sequence). Trimming removed 11 bases at V and 4 bases at J, with 11 bases between. The full variable domain, with the rest looked up from reference TRBV19 and TRBJ2-5, is DGGITQSPKYLFRKEGQNVTLSCEQNLNHDAMYWYRQDPGQGLRLIYYSQIVNDFQKGDIAEGYSVSREKKESFPLTVTSAQKNPTAFYLCACQRGETQYFGPGTRLLVL.

The chain joins TRBV6-1 to TRBJ1-2; D may be TRBD1 (6 bases). The germline V gene has CDR1 MNHNS and CDR2 SASEGT. CDR3 length equals 14 residues. The V and J ends lost 6 bases and 14 bases respectively, with 25 bases between them. The CDR3 nucleotides read TGTGCCAGCAGGGAGACCAGGGGAACGTTCAAGTGTACCTTC. Its protein product is CASRETRGTFKCTF.